The TCR beta chain described here comes from a study of CD8 T cells in Susac syndrome. Between the trimmed V and J ends, which lost 0 bases and 0 bases, there was a span of 15 bases. CDR3 length equals 18 residues. Germline V gives CDR1 KGHDR, CDR2 SFDVKD. Peripheral blood CD8+ and CD4+ T cells were profiled by TCR beta sequencing. The multiple sclerosis controls were treatment-naive patients with relapsing-remitting disease that was stable or active. Negative isolation yielded CD4+ and CD8+ T cells, and FACS enriched TEMRA cells. Reverse transcription used 0.5 to 1 ug RNA and random hexamers. Across 54 Vbeta and 13 Jbeta, TCR beta CDR3 was amplified with immunoSEQ multiplex PCR. MiXCR, applied by TCRdb to the immunoSEQ multiplex PCR reads, yields one record per CDR3 protein. The data show about 290,000 distinct CDR3 sequences, 70% to 90% seen once.

This clonotype was sampled from a human donor with multiple sclerosis. V gene TRBV24-1 combines with J gene TRBJ2-3; D is ambiguous. The source material was CD8+ T cells from PBMCs. DNA for the CDR3: TGTGCCACCAGTGATTTGCAAGGGAACGCTACTAGCACAGATACGCAGTATTTT. It yields the protein CATSDLQGNATSTDTQYF.